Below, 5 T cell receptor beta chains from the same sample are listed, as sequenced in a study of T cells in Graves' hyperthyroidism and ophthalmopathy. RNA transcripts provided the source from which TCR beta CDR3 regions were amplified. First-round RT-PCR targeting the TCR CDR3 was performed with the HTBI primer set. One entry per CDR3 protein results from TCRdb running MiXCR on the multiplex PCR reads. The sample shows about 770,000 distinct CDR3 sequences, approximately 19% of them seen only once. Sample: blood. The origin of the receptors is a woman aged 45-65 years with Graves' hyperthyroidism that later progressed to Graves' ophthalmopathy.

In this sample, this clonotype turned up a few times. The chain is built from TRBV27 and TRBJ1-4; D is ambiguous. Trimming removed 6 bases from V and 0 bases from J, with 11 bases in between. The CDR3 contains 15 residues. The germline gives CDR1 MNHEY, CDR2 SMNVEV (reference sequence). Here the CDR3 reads CASRDRVATNEKLFF. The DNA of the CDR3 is TGTGCCAGCAGAGATAGAGTAGCAACTAATGAAAAACTGTTTTTT.

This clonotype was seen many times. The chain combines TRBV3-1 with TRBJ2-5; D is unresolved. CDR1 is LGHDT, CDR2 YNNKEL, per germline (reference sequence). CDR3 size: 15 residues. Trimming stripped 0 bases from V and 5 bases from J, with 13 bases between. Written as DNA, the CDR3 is TGTGCCAGCAGCCAAGATGTCCGGGTCTTGGAGACCCAGTACTTC. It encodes CASSQDVRVLETQYF.

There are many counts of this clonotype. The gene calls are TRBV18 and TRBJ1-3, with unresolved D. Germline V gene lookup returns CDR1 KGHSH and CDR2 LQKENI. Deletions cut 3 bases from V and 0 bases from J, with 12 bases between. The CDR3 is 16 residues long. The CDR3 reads CASSPSTLSSGNTIYF. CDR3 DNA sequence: TGTGCCAGCTCACCTTCGACCTTGAGCTCTGGAAACACCATATATTTT. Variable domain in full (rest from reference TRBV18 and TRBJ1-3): NAGVMQNPRHLVRRRGQEARLRCSPMKGHSHVYWYRQLPEEGLKFMVYLQKENIIDESGMPKERFSAEFPKEGPSILRIQQVVRGDSAAYFCASSPSTLSSGNTIYFGEGSWLTVV.

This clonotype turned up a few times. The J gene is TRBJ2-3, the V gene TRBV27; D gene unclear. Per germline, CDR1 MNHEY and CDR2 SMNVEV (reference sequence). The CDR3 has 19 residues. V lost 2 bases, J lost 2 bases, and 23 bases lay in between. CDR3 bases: TGTGCCAGCAGTTTAACTCCGCCACATCCTATAGCCCTCACAGATACGCAGTATTTT. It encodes CASSLTPPHPIALTDTQYF.

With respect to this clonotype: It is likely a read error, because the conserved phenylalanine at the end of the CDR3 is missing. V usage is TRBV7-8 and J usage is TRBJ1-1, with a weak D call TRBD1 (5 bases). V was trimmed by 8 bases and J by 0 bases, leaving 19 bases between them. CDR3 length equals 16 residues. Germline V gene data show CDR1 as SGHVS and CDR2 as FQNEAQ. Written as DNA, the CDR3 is TGTGCCAGCCGGCATGATTCCGGGACGGTGAACACTGAAGCTTTCCTT. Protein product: CASRHDSGTVNTEAFL.